What follows are 5 T cell receptor beta chains derived from one specimen sequenced in a study of blood T cells in healthy people across ages. A second about 7 to 12 cycle PCR used barcoded and J-beta primers. MiXCR, run by TCRdb on the 5' RACE reads, gives a single entry per CDR3 protein. This table holds 1.2 million to 1.5 million distinct CDR3 sequences, around 55% found once. The sample was blood. The receptors stem from a man aged 18-30 years in good health.

The genes are TRBV6-2 or TRBV6-3 and TRBJ2-4; D is possibly TRBD1 (5 bases). The CDR3 runs 14 residues. V was clipped by 6 bases and J by 1 base, with 10 bases between them. CDR1 is MNHEY, CDR2 SVGEGT, per germline. CDR3 residues: CASSYKGAKNIQYF. CDR3 DNA sequence: TGTGCCAGCAGCTACAAGGGGGCCAAAAACATTCAGTACTTC.

This chain links TRBV12-3 or TRBV12-4 with TRBJ2-1, with a possible D match to TRBD2 (7 bases). There are 16 residues in the CDR3. Trimming removed 8 bases from V and 6 bases from J, with 23 bases in between. CDR3 in amino acids: CASPPDGGLEGNEQFF. The CDR3 bases are TGTGCCAGCCCACCAGACGGGGGGCTCGAGGGCAATGAGCAGTTCTTC.

The CDR3 protein is CASKGESYGYTF. The CDR3 DNA reads as TGTGCCAGCAAAGGGGAGAGCTATGGCTACACCTTC. J is TRBJ1-2 and V is TRBV25-1; a weak D match, TRBD1 (5 bases). The CDR3 contains 12 residues. V was pared by 7 bases and J by 4 bases, with 10 bases between. In germline, CDR1 is MGHDK, CDR2 SYGVNS.

The rearrangement joins TRBV20-1 to TRBJ1-5, with a weak D call TRBD1 (5 bases). Trimming stripped 5 bases from V and 5 bases from J, with 7 bases between. CDR3 length: 11 amino acids. Germline V CDR1 and CDR2: DFQATT, SNEGSKA (reference sequence). In nucleotides, the CDR3 is TGCAGTGCTGCGGGGGATCAGCCCCAGCATTTT. Protein sequence: CSAAGDQPQHF.

The chain recombines TRBV4-1 with TRBJ2-3, with a weak D call TRBD1 (5 bases). CDR1 is MGHRA, CDR2 YSYEKL, per germline. Trimming took 1 base from V and 4 from J, leaving 12 bases between them. This CDR3 has 15 residues. Here the CDR3 reads CASSQVGAGADTQYF. Written as DNA, the CDR3 is TGCGCCAGCAGCCAAGTAGGGGCCGGCGCAGATACGCAGTATTTT.